This T cell receptor beta chain came from a study of blood T cell repertoires in COVID-19. For the study at large: T cells, B-cell-depleted T cells, or PBMCs supplied cDNA or gDNA.

CDR1 MNHEY and CDR2 SVGAGI come from the germline V gene. Trimming stripped 6 bases from V and 5 bases from J, with 13 bases between. The CDR3 has 13 amino acids. Method: immunoSEQ multiplex PCR; TCRdb's copy keeps in-frame clones and lacks some. The profile shows over 450,000 clones, roughly 89% of them singletons. The sequence was obtained from a woman aged 45-65 years with COVID-19, enrolled during active disease. Source material: peripheral blood. This rearrangement joins TRBV6-5 to TRBJ1-2; tentative D call: TRBD1 (5 bases). The CDR3 loop is CASSPGVLYGYTF. The CDR3 coding sequence is TGTGCCAGCAGCCCGGGGGTACTATATGGCTACACCTTC.